The entry below describes one T cell receptor (beta chain). CDR3-region Arm-PCR and iRepertoire HTBI primers produced the TCR beta libraries. From the multiplex PCR reads, TCRdb called clonotypes with MiXCR, one entry per CDR3 protein. Of about 290,000 distinct CDR3 sequences listed, roughly a fifth were seen once; the top ten hold just over 55%. V was pared by 0 bases and J by 3 bases, with 8 bases between. The CDR3 extends over 14 amino acids. CDR1 is MDHEN and CDR2 is SYDVKM in the germline V gene. Specified time point: persistent/refractory GD, antithyroid drugs over 5 years with positive TRAb. Preparation of the TCR library used RNA extracted from PBMCs. The data belong to a study of regulatory T cells in long-lasting Graves disease.

Sequenced material: peripheral blood mononuclear cells (PBMCs), taken when the disease was refractory, from a patient treated with antithyroid drugs. This sequence originates from a female donor with Graves disease. The rearrangement joins TRBV28 to TRBJ1-1, with unresolved D. This CDR3 is CASSLWYGDTEAFF. The CDR3 DNA reads TGTGCCAGCAGTTTATGGTACGGGGACACTGAAGCTTTCTTT.